A single sample is the source of the 18 T cell receptor beta chains below, sequenced in a study of patients and donors after allogeneic stem cell transplantation (dated by TCRdb to between 2020 and 2021). Preparation of the library involved RT-PCR. Sequenced using a NextSeq 550. Through fastp at Q25 and MiXCR, TCRdb rebuilt clones from the public reads, retaining in-frame beta chains. Duplicate CDR3 protein sequences are folded into a single record with the most common DNA and genes. The table for this sample lists roughly 230,000 distinct CDR3 sequences; around an eighth of them were counted only once. The leading ten clones occupy approximately 10% of the sample. The specimen sequenced was blood, either unsorted or a sorted T cell fraction (not recorded which). These receptors were obtained from a human donor who was either an allogeneic HSCT recipient or a stem cell or donor lymphocyte infusion donor (not recorded which). It is not recorded whose cells these are; they may come from a transplant donor.

The sample holds a few counts of this clonotype. The V and J genes are TRBV11-2 and TRBJ2-3; 7 positions match TRBD2. The CDR3 totals 16 residues. The trim removed 6 bases at V and 5 bases at J, leaving 14 bases unmatched. Germline V gene data show CDR1 as SGHAT and CDR2 as FQNNGV. The CDR3 protein is CASRPGTTAFLDTQYF. CDR3 DNA: TGTGCCAGCAGGCCTGGGACTACTGCATTTTTAGATACGCAGTATTTT. The entire variable domain, with the rest obtained from reference TRBV11-2 and TRBJ2-3, is as follows: EAGVAQSPRYKIIEKRQSVAFWCNPISGHATLYWYQQILGQGPKLLIQFQNNGVVDDSQLPKDRFSAERLKGVDSTLKIQPAKLEDSAVYLCASRPGTTAFLDTQYFGPGTRLTVL.

This clonotype was seen at least ten times. The rearrangement joins TRBV7-2 to TRBJ2-1; possible D gene TRBD2, 6 bases. Germline V gene data show CDR1 as SGHTA and CDR2 as FQGNSA. Between the trimmed V and J ends, which lost 1 base and 12 bases, there was a span of 19 bases. The CDR3 has 15 amino acids. The CDR3 protein is CASSLVGEDRIGQFF. In DNA form, the CDR3 reads TGTGCCAGCAGCTTAGTTGGGGAGGATCGAATAGGGCAGTTCTTC.

This clonotype was observed many times. The chain joins TRBV29-1 to TRBJ2-2; D may be TRBD2 (6 bases). CDR3 length: 10 amino acids. Trimming removed 7 bases at V and 9 bases at J, with 9 bases between. Germline V gives CDR1 SQVTM, CDR2 ANQGSEA. The CDR3: CSGGDRELFF. The CDR3, as DNA: TGCAGCGGGGGGGACCGGGAGCTGTTTTTT.

This clonotype occurred many times. This chain joins TRBV5-1 and TRBJ2-3; D unresolved. V lost 0 bases and J 0 bases, leaving 5 bases between the germline ends. The CDR3 is made up of 14 amino acids. Germline lookup yields CDR1 SGHRS and CDR2 YFSETQ. The CDR3 spells CASSLDVSTDTQYF. CDR3 bases: TGCGCCAGCAGCTTGGACGTTAGCACAGATACGCAGTATTTT.

This clonotype has at least ten counts. This sequence joins TRBV5-6 and TRBJ1-5; D is perhaps TRBD1 (6 bases). The V end was cut by 2 bases, the J end by 1 base, with 13 bases between. The V gene's germline CDR1 is SGHDT and CDR2 YYEEEE. CDR3 length equals 16 residues. The CDR3 region has the DNA TGTGCCAGCAGCTTTTTGGGGGGCCCGAGCAATCAGCCCCAGCATTTT. Encoded protein: CASSFLGGPSNQPQHF.

This clonotype was seen at least ten times. The rearrangement joins TRBV3-1 to TRBJ2-5; D gene unclear. The CDR3 loop spans 12 amino acids. V was clipped by 1 base and J by 5 bases, with 5 bases between them. Germline CDR1 reads LGHDT; CDR2 reads YNNKEL (reference sequence). In DNA form, the CDR3 reads TGTGCCAGCAGCCAAGGTCCGGAGACCCAGTACTTC. Its translation: CASSQGPETQYF.

The chain couples TRBV7-6 to TRBJ1-1; D is undetermined. This CDR3 has 18 residues. Trimming stripped 5 bases from V and 5 bases from J, with 27 bases between. The germline V gene has CDR1 SGHVS and CDR2 FNYEAQ. CDR3 protein: CASSPSPRESRRLTEAFF. CDR3 bases: TGTGCCAGCAGCCCTTCCCCACGAGAATCGAGAAGACTAACTGAAGCTTTCTTT.

The chain couples TRBV5-1 to TRBJ2-2; 10 nucleotides line up with TRBD2. Looked up from germline, CDR1 is SGHRS and CDR2 is YFSETQ. This CDR3 is 16 amino acids long. Trimming cost V 3 bases and J 4 bases; bases outside gene matches: 6. The CDR3 loop reads CASSYQAGGSTGELFF. The CDR3 coding sequence is TGCGCCAGCAGCTACCAAGCGGGAGGGTCCACCGGGGAGCTGTTTTTT. The complete variable domain, with remaining parts taken from reference TRBV5-1 and TRBJ2-2, reads KAGVTQTPRYLIKTRGQQVTLSCSPISGHRSVSWYQQTPGQGLQFLFEYFSETQRNKGNFPGRFSGRQFSNSRSEMNVSTLELGDSALYLCASSYQAGGSTGELFFGEGSRLTVL.

This clonotype was detected only a few times. The chain joins TRBV3-1 to TRBJ1-1; D is unclear. Germline CDR1 and CDR2: LGHDT and YNNKEL (reference sequence). The CDR3 loop spans 15 amino acids. Trimming cost V 4 bases and J 4 bases, with 16 bases left between them. The CDR3 loop is CASSPLRRPATEAFF. The CDR3 coding sequence is TGTGCCAGCAGCCCCCTTAGGCGACCTGCCACTGAAGCTTTCTTT.

The table lists this clonotype with many counts. The chain couples TRBV7-9 to TRBJ2-7; tentatively, D is TRBD1 or TRBD2 (5 bases each). In germline, CDR1 is SEHNR, CDR2 FQNEAQ (reference sequence). The V end was cut by 5 bases, the J end by 0 bases, with 8 bases between. The CDR3 length is 13 residues. DNA for the CDR3: TGTGCCAGCAGCGGGACCCACTCCTACGAGCAGTACTTC. Translation gives CASSGTHSYEQYF.

This clonotype was counted ten times or more. The gene calls are TRBV29-1 and TRBJ1-4, with D possibly matching TRBD1 (5 bases). V lost 1 base and J lost 2, with 8 bases in between. In germline, CDR1 is SQVTM, CDR2 ANQGSEA. The CDR3 runs 14 residues. Here the CDR3 reads CSVEGRDTNEKLFF. CDR3 DNA: TGCAGCGTTGAAGGGAGGGACACTAATGAAAAACTGTTTTTT.

In its sample, this clonotype was seen many times. The rearrangement joins TRBV10-2 to TRBJ2-4, with 8 positions matching TRBD2. This CDR3 spans 15 amino acids. J lost 1 base, V lost 5 bases, and 4 bases had no gene match. Germline V gene lookup returns CDR1 WSHSY and CDR2 SAAADI. The DNA for the CDR3 is TGCGCCAGCAGTTCCGGCGGGAGGGCCAAAAACATTCAGTACTTC. Amino acid sequence: CASSSGGRAKNIQYF.

This clonotype was observed many times. V is TRBV12-3 or TRBV12-4 and J is TRBJ1-6; perhaps TRBD1 as D (6 bases). This CDR3 spans 16 amino acids. The V and J ends lost 7 bases and 7 bases respectively, with 20 bases between them. CDR3 loop: CASKLQLGGANSPLHF. CDR3 nucleotide sequence: TGTGCCAGCAAGCTCCAACTCGGGGGCGCGAATTCACCCCTCCACTTT.

This clonotype was seen at least ten times. The V gene is TRBV12-3 or TRBV12-4, the J gene TRBJ2-5, with 7 nucleotides matching TRBD2. The CDR3 runs to 13 residues. V was clipped by 1 base and J by 11 bases; unmatched bases: 7. CDR3 sequence reads: CASSLGLRGKQYF. For the CDR3, the DNA is TGTGCCAGCAGTTTAGGTTTGCGGGGGAAGCAGTACTTC.

V is TRBV20-1 and J is TRBJ2-1, with 7 bases aligning to TRBD2. CDR1 DFQATT and CDR2 SNEGSKA come from the germline V gene (reference sequence). The CDR3 spans 15 residues. The V segment lost 3 bases and the J segment 9 bases; nucleotides outside the gene matches: 14. The CDR3 coding sequence is TGCAGTGCTAGTCGAGGTGGGGAGGGAGGGCGTGAGCAGTTCTTC. Translating gives CSASRGGEGGREQFF.

In its sample, this clonotype was seen a few times. The J gene is TRBJ2-1, the V gene TRBV6-1, with D possibly matching TRBD2 (6 bases). This CDR3 has 14 amino acids. Between the trimmed V and J ends, which lost 8 bases and 5 bases, there was a span of 16 bases. Germline V gene sequence: CDR1 MNHNS, CDR2 SASEGT. The CDR3 region has the DNA TGTGCCAGCGGGAGGCTGGGCCTCAACAATGAGCAGTTCTTC. Translated, it gives CASGRLGLNNEQFF.

This chain joins TRBV20-1 and TRBJ2-3, with 10 bases that match TRBD2. With V trimmed by 3 bases and J by 5 bases, 8 bases remained unmatched. This CDR3 is 15 amino acids long. In germline, CDR1 is DFQATT, CDR2 SNEGSKA (reference sequence). CDR3 protein: CSARLLAGSGDTQYF. CDR3 coding DNA: TGCAGTGCTAGGCTACTAGCGGGGAGTGGAGATACGCAGTATTTT.

The CDR3 region is CASSENYSSYEQYF. The CDR3 DNA reads TGTGCCAGCAGCGAAAATTATAGCTCCTACGAGCAGTACTTC. The chain couples TRBV21-1 to TRBJ2-7. TRBV21-1 represents a pseudogene. CDR3 length equals 14 residues.